Described below is a single TCR beta chain sequence and its context. There are a few counts of this clonotype. The antigen it binds to is not known. Base-call qualities are not available, and no considerably larger clone is one nucleotide away. This entry belongs to a study of patients and donors after allogeneic stem cell transplantation (dated by TCRdb to the early 2020s). The CDR3 runs 15 residues from the cysteine to the phenylalanine. Left in the record is the CDR3 DNA by itself, 45 bases read in frame from the first base. The germline V gene yields MNHEY for CDR1 and SVGAGI for CDR2. Relative to germline, V is missing 1 base and J is missing 4 bases, with 5 bases of the junction outside any gene match. Receptors were amplified or captured by RT-PCR. TCRdb shows the sequencer as NextSeq 550. TCRdb reprocessed the public reads (quality trimming at Q25 with fastp, clone calling with MiXCR) and kept in-frame beta chains. Rows with a matching CDR3 protein are joined into one entry that keeps the most common DNA and genes. The sample includes about 410,000 distinct CDR3 sequences, with under 20% observed a single time. Less than 8.5% of the sample belongs to the ten largest clones.

Rearrangement joined TRBV6-5 to TRBJ2-7, and 9 bases in between align with TRBD2. The sequence came from a human donor who was either an allogeneic HSCT recipient or a stem cell or donor lymphocyte infusion donor (not recorded which). It is not recorded whose cells these are; they may come from a transplant donor. The specimen sequenced was blood, either unsorted or a sorted T cell fraction (not recorded which). In nucleotides, the sequence is TGTGCCAGCAGTTACTTCATAGCGGGAGATTACGAGCAGTACTTC. This is translated as CASSYFIAGDYEQYF.